The sequence of this T cell receptor (beta chain) was determined in a study of cytomegalovirus exposure and HLA in healthy donors. Findings of the study overall: In a later analysis, at a false discovery rate of 0.05, under 20,000 TCR beta sequences matched HLA alleles. About 87% or about 30% of the time was how often most TCR beta V segments were productive, according to an earlier analysis.

A note on this clone: The antigen remains undetermined.

The PCR used 60 Vbeta and 13 Jbeta primers. The table came from immunoSEQ multiplex PCR; TCRdb's copy has only in-frame clones and leaves some out. The sample carries roughly 97,000 clones, about 80% recorded once. The V gene's germline CDR1 is MNHEY and CDR2 SMNVEV (reference sequence). The J segment lost 5 bases and the V segment lost 5 bases, leaving 17 bases of the junction unmatched. The CDR3 totals 18 residues. This rearrangement joins TRBV27 to TRBJ1-4, with 7 bases identical to TRBD1. The clonotype was recovered from a woman aged 40-49 years in good health and CMV-seronegative. Sequenced: PBMCs. The CDR3 DNA reads as TGTGCCAGCAGTCCCCTCGAGACAGGGCTTAGCCAGAATGAAAAACTGTTTTTT. It yields the protein CASSPLETGLSQNEKLFF. Variable domain in full (rest from reference TRBV27 and TRBJ1-4): EAQVTQNPRYLITVTGKKLTVTCSQNMNHEYMSWYRQDPGLGLRQIYYSMNVEVTDKGDVPEGYKVSRKEKRNFPLILESPSPNQTSLYFCASSPLETGLSQNEKLFFGSGTQLSVL.